Below, 27 T cell receptor beta chains from the same sample are listed, as sequenced in a study of T cell changes during pregnancy in multiple sclerosis. Only in-frame clones appear in the TCRdb table, and some are missing; sequencing was by immunoSEQ multiplex PCR. Of about 110,000 clones detected, 80% to 95% appear once; the ten largest clones hold less than 0.85%. The sequencing here drew on peripheral blood, taken in the third trimester of pregnancy. Every receptor here comes from a female donor in good health, enrolled as a control in a pregnancy study.

This chain joins TRBV18 and TRBJ2-7; the D gene is possibly TRBD1 (6 bases). This CDR3 has 16 amino acids. Germline lookup yields CDR1 KGHSH and CDR2 LQKENI. The V end was cut by 4 bases, the J end by 1 base, with 17 bases between. CDR3 nucleotides: TGTGCCAGCTCACGCGAACAGGGCTACCGTTCCTACGAGCAGTACTTC. Residues: CASSREQGYRSYEQYF. The variable domain in full, completed from reference TRBV18 and TRBJ2-7, reads NAGVMQNPRHLVRRRGQEARLRCSPMKGHSHVYWYRQLPEEGLKFMVYLQKENIIDESGMPKERFSAEFPKEGPSILRIQQVVRGDSAAYFCASSREQGYRSYEQYFGPGTRLTVT.

The chain employs TRBV5-4 and TRBJ2-5, with 9 bases fitting TRBD2. This CDR3 has 15 residues. Per germline, CDR1 SGHNT and CDR2 YYREEE (reference sequence). V was clipped by 6 bases and J by 1 base; unmatched bases: 7. The CDR3 loop reads CASKASGDLQETQYF. CDR3 DNA sequence: TGTGCCAGCAAGGCTAGCGGGGATCTCCAAGAGACCCAGTACTTC. The complete variable domain, with remaining parts taken from reference TRBV5-4 and TRBJ2-5, reads ETGVTQSPTHLIKTRGQQVTLRCSSQSGHNTVSWYQQALGQGPQFIFQYYREEENGRGNFPPRFSGLQFPNYSSELNVNALELDDSALYLCASKASGDLQETQYFGPGTRLLVL.

To note about this clone: The junction does not match germline at one end; this may be a read error. The chain links TRBV9 to TRBJ1-2; D is possibly TRBD1 (6 bases). The CDR3 is 15 residues long. Germline V gene lookup returns CDR1 SGDLS and CDR2 YYNGEE. CDR3 sequence reads: CASTVWRQGNYGYTF. Here the CDR3 DNA reads TGTGCCAGCACCGTATGGCGGCAGGGGAATTATGGCTACACCTTC.

The chain is built from TRBV4-2 and TRBJ2-3, with 13 bases aligning to TRBD2. The V gene end was trimmed by 0 bases and the J gene end by 3 bases; junction bases not matched to a gene: 0. Germline CDR1 is LGHNA and CDR2 is YNFKEQ. The CDR3 has 16 residues. This CDR3 is CASSQELAGGTDTQYF. The CDR3 DNA is TGTGCCAGCAGCCAAGAACTAGCGGGGGGGACAGATACGCAGTATTTT.

This chain connects TRBV4-1 to TRBJ2-2; D is perhaps TRBD2 (6 bases). The V gene's germline CDR1 is MGHRA and CDR2 YSYEKL. Trimming pared 3 bases from V and 0 bases from J, leaving 11 bases between. The CDR3 is made up of 16 amino acids. The CDR3 sequence: CASSQGGYANTGELFF. In DNA form, the CDR3 reads TGCGCCAGCAGCCAGGGAGGATACGCGAACACCGGGGAGCTGTTTTTT.

The rearrangement uses TRBV20-1 and TRBJ1-1, with D possibly being TRBD1 (5 bases). V lost 6 bases, J lost 11 bases, and 16 bases lay in between. CDR1 is DFQATT, CDR2 SNEGSKA, per germline (reference sequence). CDR3 length equals 11 residues. CDR3 amino acids: CSAKRGGRAFF. The CDR3 nucleotides are TGCAGTGCAAAGCGGGGGGGAAGGGCTTTCTTT.

The V call is TRBV5-1, the J call TRBJ2-5; D might be TRBD2 (5 bases). Trimming cost V 0 bases and J 7 bases, with 16 bases left between them. The germline gives CDR1 SGHRS, CDR2 YFSETQ. The CDR3 has 15 amino acids. The CDR3 DNA reads TGCGCCAGCAGCTTGGCGGTGGGAAAAGAGGGGACCCAGTACTTC. Amino acid sequence: CASSLAVGKEGTQYF.

This clone appeared once. The chain employs TRBV27 and TRBJ2-1, with TRBD1 matching over 9 bases. There are 18 residues in the CDR3. The germline CDR1 and CDR2 sequences are MNHEY and SMNVEV (reference sequence). V lost 3 bases to trimming and J lost 9 bases; unmatched junction nucleotides: 18. In DNA form, the CDR3 reads TGTGCCAGCAGTTTGGGACAGGGCCTGAGGGGTCGTGATGGTGAGCAGTTCTTC. Translation gives CASSLGQGLRGRDGEQFF.

In this sample, this clone turned up once. The chain recombines TRBV5-4 with TRBJ2-1; D might be TRBD1 (6 bases). Germline assignment: CDR1 SGHNT and CDR2 YYREEE (reference sequence). Between the trimmed V and J ends, which lost 6 bases and 8 bases, there was a span of 21 bases. This CDR3 has 15 residues. CDR3 sequence (DNA): TGTGCCAGCACCGATGACGACAGGCCTGCGGATGAGCAGTTCTTC. Amino acids: CASTDDDRPADEQFF. Combining the CDR3 with reference TRBV5-4 and TRBJ2-1 gives the whole variable domain ETGVTQSPTHLIKTRGQQVTLRCSSQSGHNTVSWYQQALGQGPQFIFQYYREEENGRGNFPPRFSGLQFPNYSSELNVNALELDDSALYLCASTDDDRPADEQFFGPGTRLTVL.

The V gene is TRBV2, the J gene TRBJ1-2; 11 bases line up with TRBD1. Germline lookup yields CDR1 SNHLY and CDR2 FYNNEI. The length of the CDR3 is 14 residues. Germline trimming cut 5 bases from V and 8 bases from J; bases unmatched to any gene: 7. CDR3 in DNA: TGTGCCAGCAGTCCGACTAGGACAGGGGGCGGCTACACCTTC. Encoded protein: CASSPTRTGGGYTF.

CDR3 sequence: CAGSTNEKLFF. The CDR3 nucleotides are TGTGCCGGCTCAACTAATGAAAAACTGTTTTTT. The rearrangement links TRBV6-5 to TRBJ1-4; D is unclear. This CDR3 has 11 residues. The V end lost 11 bases, the J end lost 0 bases, and 4 bases lay between the germline ends. Looked up from germline, CDR1 is MNHEY and CDR2 is SVGAGI.

The CDR3 DNA is TGTGCCAGCAGCCTTAGCGGGGGGGCCACAGATACGCAGTATTTT. Its protein is CASSLSGGATDTQYF. The genes are TRBV11-2 and TRBJ2-3, with 11 bases matching TRBD2. V dropped 5 bases and J dropped 2; count of bases not matched to a gene: 3. Germline assignment: CDR1 SGHAT and CDR2 FQNNGV. CDR3 length: 15 residues.

This chain links TRBV4-3 with TRBJ1-4, with TRBD1 as a possible D gene (5 bases). The CDR3 is made up of 15 amino acids. V lost 4 bases and J lost 8, with 17 bases in between. CDR1 LGHNA and CDR2 YSLEER come from the germline V gene. The chain's CDR3 is CASSPTGGVYEKLFF. For the CDR3, the DNA is TGCGCCAGCAGCCCTACCGGGGGGGTATACGAAAAACTGTTTTTT.

V and J are TRBV6-1 and TRBJ1-2, with TRBD1 as a possible D gene (6 bases). Trimming stripped 6 bases from V and 5 bases from J, with 10 bases between. CDR3 length equals 12 residues. Germline loops: CDR1 MNHNS, CDR2 SASEGT. The CDR3 sequence is CASRGTNYGYTF. In DNA form, the CDR3 reads TGTGCCAGCAGGGGGACAAATTATGGCTACACCTTC.

The V and J genes are TRBV10-3 and TRBJ2-3, with D perhaps matching TRBD2 (6 bases). The CDR3 is 14 residues long. Deletions cut 4 bases from V and 1 base from J, with 9 bases between. Germline CDR1 ENHRY, CDR2 SYGVKD. The DNA for the CDR3 is TGTGCCATCAGTGTGGGAGGAGGCACAGATACGCAGTATTTT. Its translation is CAISVGGGTDTQYF.

The V gene is TRBV5-6, the J gene TRBJ1-1; 9 bases map to TRBD1. Germline CDR1 and CDR2: SGHDT and YYEEEE. The CDR3 is 14 amino acids. J lost 6 bases, V lost 4 bases, and 7 bases had no gene match. CDR3 loop: CASSLRDREAEAFF. CDR3 nucleotides: TGTGCCAGCAGCCTCCGGGACAGGGAAGCTGAAGCTTTCTTT.

The genes are TRBV7-9 and TRBJ1-6; 7 nucleotides agree with TRBD1. The CDR3 length is 14 residues. Germline V lookup: CDR1 SEHNR, CDR2 FQNEAQ (reference sequence). Trimming took 5 bases from V and 10 from J; bases not matched to a gene: 8. For the CDR3, the DNA is TGTGCCAGCAGCCCGGGACAGACGGACTCACCCCTCCACTTT. It is translated as CASSPGQTDSPLHF.

V gene TRBV12-5 combines with J gene TRBJ2-7, with D possibly TRBD1 on 5 matching bases. V shed 5 bases and J shed 1 base, with 15 bases lying between them. This CDR3 region has 15 residues. Per germline, CDR1 LGHNT and CDR2 FRNRAP. The CDR3, as DNA: TGTGCTAGTGGTCCGGCCAGGGCCCTTTCCTACGAGCAGTACTTC. Translating it yields CASGPARALSYEQYF.

The chain links TRBV5-1 to TRBJ2-7; weak D call: TRBD1 (7 bases). Trimming pared 3 bases from V and 1 base from J, leaving 11 bases between. The V gene's germline CDR1 is SGHRS and CDR2 YFSETQ. CDR3 length equals 14 residues. Written as DNA, the CDR3 is TGCGCCAGCAGCTCGGGGGACAGTTCCTACGAGCAGTACTTC. Amino acid sequence: CASSSGDSSYEQYF.

V is TRBV7-8 and J is TRBJ1-5, with 9 positions matching TRBD1. Per the germline V gene, CDR1 is SGHVS and CDR2 is FQNEAQ. This CDR3 spans 15 amino acids. V shed 3 bases and J 7 bases; nucleotides not matched to a gene: 7. The CDR3 nucleotides read TGTGCCAGCAGCTTTAGTCGGACAGGGGAGCAGCCCCAGCATTTT. Encoded protein: CASSFSRTGEQPQHF.

The chain combines TRBV2 with TRBJ1-1; no definite D call. The CDR3 length is 12 residues. Germline loops: CDR1 SNHLY, CDR2 FYNNEI. The V and J ends lost 5 bases and 0 bases respectively, with 4 bases between them. CDR3 DNA sequence: TGTGCCAGCAGTTTTATGAACACTGAAGCTTTCTTT. It codes for CASSFMNTEAFF.

This clone was recorded only once. The chain couples TRBV7-2 to TRBJ2-5, with D possibly matching TRBD1 (6 bases). The CDR3 length is 12 residues. Trimming pared 3 bases from V and 5 bases from J, leaving 7 bases between. Germline-derived CDR1 and CDR2 are SGHTA and FQGNSA. CDR3: CASSFQGETQYF. In nucleotides, the CDR3 is TGTGCCAGCAGCTTCCAGGGGGAGACCCAGTACTTC.

This chain joins TRBV5-1 and TRBJ1-2; 8 bases map to TRBD1. From germline, CDR1 is SGHRS and CDR2 YFSETQ. CDR3 length equals 16 residues. J was trimmed by 2 bases and V by 0 bases; bases with no gene match: 6. CDR3 DNA sequence: TGCGCCAGCAGCTTGGCCCCCGGACAGGGCAACTATGGCTACACCTTC. Translation gives CASSLAPGQGNYGYTF.

The chain recombines TRBV2 with TRBJ2-5; D is possibly TRBD1 (7 bases). This CDR3 region has 14 residues. CDR1 and CDR2 (germline): SNHLY, FYNNEI. The germline V and J ends were trimmed by 4 bases and 5 bases, with 14 bases remaining between them. The CDR3 coding sequence is TGTGCCAGCAGTGCAAACAGGGGACTGGAGACCCAGTACTTC. This translates into CASSANRGLETQYF.

The gene calls are TRBV2 and TRBJ2-7; 11 positions match TRBD2. V trimming: 5 bases; J trimming: 2 bases; junction bases outside the gene matches: 5. The CDR3 totals 15 residues. Germline lookup yields CDR1 SNHLY and CDR2 FYNNEI. CDR3 in amino acids: CASSLAGGRAYEQYF. In DNA form, the CDR3 reads TGTGCCAGCAGTCTAGCGGGGGGCCGAGCCTACGAGCAGTACTTC.

The CDR3 loop reads CASSQGQGFNEQYF. The CDR3 DNA reads as TGCGCCAGCAGCCAAGGACAGGGTTTCAACGAGCAGTACTTC. The chain joins TRBV5-1 to TRBJ2-7; TRBD1 agrees at 8 bases. The CDR3 has 14 residues. The J segment lost 5 bases and the V segment lost 4 bases, leaving 8 bases of the junction unmatched. The germline CDR1 and CDR2 sequences are SGHRS and YFSETQ.

The chain couples TRBV7-2 to TRBJ2-7; D is ambiguous. This CDR3 comprises 11 residues. Trimming left V 3 bases short and J 5 bases short, with 5 bases between. Germline V gene lookup returns CDR1 SGHTA and CDR2 FQGNSA. The chain's CDR3 is CASSLVDEQYF. Written as DNA, the CDR3 is TGTGCCAGCAGCTTGGTAGACGAGCAGTACTTC.